Given below is one T cell receptor (beta chain) in context. This clone was picked up a small number of times. This receptor's antigen is unknown. No clone much larger than this one lies a single base away; base qualities are absent. This specimen belongs to a study of T cell responses to AZD1222 COVID-19 vaccine (dated by TCRdb to the early 2020s). In the study overall: AZD1222 recipients given second doses at about 4 weeks or at about 12 weeks were pooled, since spike-specific TCR depth and breadth were not found to differ between the two schedules. TCR sequencing was performed for 233 trial participants, of whom 207 were given two doses of AZD1222 and roughly 25 were given two doses of MenACWY control vaccine. Trial participants were enrolled into age subgroups of 18-55, 56-69 and 70-plus years, which contained approximately 150, 28 and 58 TCR-sequenced participants, respectively. Overall study results and their limits: Because no day 14 peak-response samples were available, repertoires were characterized only after the peak T cell response. Vaccine-associated CD4 TCRs spanned the whole spike protein, with dominant responses in regions 160-218 and 743-854. Participants were mostly white British and included more females than males, and it was suggested by the authors that clonal diversity may have been underestimated. Nearly half of unique spike-specific TCRs reportedly recognized epitopes outside regions mutated in the B.1.351 and B.1.1.7 variants. Conclusions about previously exposed vaccinees were limited because only six AZD1222 recipients were SARS-CoV-2 seropositive at baseline. A significant rise in spike-specific TCR breadth and depth was observed after two AZD1222 doses relative to day 0 and relative to MenACWY recipients. The 56-69-year group was small, and its depth increase did not reach significance, likely because of low power.

The CDR3 regions of human TCRbeta chains were analyzed by immunosequencing. On the authors' methods: TCRs in the repertoires were compared against a reference library of SARS-CoV-2-specific TCRs that had been generated with the MIRA antigen-specificity platform. Breadth meant the fraction of unique TCRs that were SARS-CoV-2-associated, whereas depth meant the fraction of total T cells that were SARS-CoV-2-associated. Using the MIRA data, each spike-specific TCR was mapped to the spike region that the TCR reacts to and placed in a CD4 or CD8 class. Log10-transformed breadth and depth values were compared by one-way ANOVA with Sidak's multiple comparisons tests. Entries here come from immuneACCESS through TCRdb and include only in-frame sequences with V and J called. Some clones fail to appear in such tables; in the studies checked, an unresolved V gene covers under half of the shortfall, and the cause of the remainder is unknown. That table gives V, J and clone size, and the DNA gave D and trimming. The sample contains 150,000 to 160,000 clones, roughly 90% of them found a single time. Jointly, the top ten make up around 3% of the sample.

Including the terminal cysteine and phenylalanine, the CDR3 comprises 16 residues. Kept here is only the CDR3 DNA, which spans 48 bases and is read in frame from base 1. In the paper's terms, the time point label means: baseline before first vaccination. Samples from vaccinated people were obtained from the UK trials COV001 and COV002, which included a single-blind randomized controlled phase 2/3 trial of AZD1222 (ChAdOx1 nCoV-19) in healthy adults. For TCRbeta chain sequencing, PBMC samples were collected from trial participants at day 0 and at day 28 after the second dose. The TCR was taken from an adult in good health. Sequences were derived from peripheral blood, sampled on day 0 of AZD1222 vaccination. The rearranged chain carries TRBV21-1 and TRBJ1-4; the DNA was not used to check the table's D call, TRBD1. TRBV21-1 is described as a pseudogene. The DNA is TGTGCCAGCAGCAAGTCCGGAGGACAGGCTAATGAAAAACTGTTTTTT. It translates to CASSKSGGQANEKLFF.